This entry concerns a single TCR beta chain. The method was immunoSEQ multiplex PCR; TCRdb's version includes in-frame clones alone and lacks a portion of them. The sample yields more than 9,000 clones, about 90% seen once. This record comes from a study of blood T cell dynamics during melanoma immunotherapy. Across the study: Patients with metastatic melanoma got pembrolizumab or nivolumab-ipilimumab as first-line care.

The V segment lost 5 bases and the J segment 1 base; nucleotides outside the gene matches: 7. Germline V gene data show CDR1 as SNHLY and CDR2 as FYNNEI. The CDR3 is 15 amino acids. As to time point: week 3, after first cycle of checkpoint inhibitor. The rearrangement links TRBV2 to TRBJ1-1, with 7 nucleotides matching TRBD1. The sequence was obtained from a human donor with melanoma. The sequences come from blood, collected from a patient treated with checkpoint blockade. The CDR3 loop reads CASSPQGVGNTEAFF. CDR3 sequence (DNA): TGTGCCAGCAGTCCGCAGGGGGTCGGGAACACTGAAGCTTTCTTT.